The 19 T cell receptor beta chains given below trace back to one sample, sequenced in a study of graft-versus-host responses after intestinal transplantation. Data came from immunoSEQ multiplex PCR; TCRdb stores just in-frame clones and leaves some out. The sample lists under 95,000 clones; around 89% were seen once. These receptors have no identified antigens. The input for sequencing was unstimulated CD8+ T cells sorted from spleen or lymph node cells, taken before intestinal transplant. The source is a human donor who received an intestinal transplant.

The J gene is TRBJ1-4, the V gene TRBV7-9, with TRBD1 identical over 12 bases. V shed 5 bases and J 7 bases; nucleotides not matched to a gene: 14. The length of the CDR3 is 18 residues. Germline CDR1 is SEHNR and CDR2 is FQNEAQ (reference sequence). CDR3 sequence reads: CASSQTGTGGRVGEKLFF. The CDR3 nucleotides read TGTGCCAGCAGCCAAACCGGGACAGGGGGCAGAGTTGGTGAAAAACTGTTTTTT. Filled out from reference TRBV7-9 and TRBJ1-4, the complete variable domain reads DTGVSQNPRHKITKRGQNVTFRCDPISEHNRLYWYRQTLGQGPEFLTYFQNEAQLEKSRLLSDRFSAERPKGSFSTLEIQRTEQGDSAMYLCASSQTGTGGRVGEKLFFGSGTQLSVL.

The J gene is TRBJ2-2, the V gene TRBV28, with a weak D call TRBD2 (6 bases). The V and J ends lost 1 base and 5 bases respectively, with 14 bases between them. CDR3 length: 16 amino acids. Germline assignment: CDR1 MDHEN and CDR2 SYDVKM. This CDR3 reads CASSLFPGGKTGELFF. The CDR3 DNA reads TGTGCCAGCAGTTTATTTCCCGGGGGTAAAACCGGGGAGCTGTTTTTT.

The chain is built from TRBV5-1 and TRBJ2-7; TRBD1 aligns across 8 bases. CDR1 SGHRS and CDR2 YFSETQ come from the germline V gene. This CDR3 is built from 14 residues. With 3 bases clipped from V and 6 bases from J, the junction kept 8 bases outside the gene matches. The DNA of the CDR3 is TGCGCCAGCAGCTCGGACAGGGAGGTTGTCGAGCAGTACTTC. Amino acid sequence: CASSSDREVVEQYF.

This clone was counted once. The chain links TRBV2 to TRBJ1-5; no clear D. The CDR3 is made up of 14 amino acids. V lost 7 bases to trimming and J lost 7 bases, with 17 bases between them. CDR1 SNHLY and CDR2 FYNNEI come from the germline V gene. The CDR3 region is CASTPLPRGQPQHF. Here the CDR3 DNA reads TGTGCCAGCACCCCCTTACCCCGGGGACAGCCCCAGCATTTT.

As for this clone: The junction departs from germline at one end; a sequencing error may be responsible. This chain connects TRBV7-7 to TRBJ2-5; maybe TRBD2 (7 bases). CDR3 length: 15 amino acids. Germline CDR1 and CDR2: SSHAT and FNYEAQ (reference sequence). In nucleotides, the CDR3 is TGTGCTAGCAGCTTGGACGGGGGGCGGGGAGAGACCCAGTACTTC. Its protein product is CASSLDGGRGETQYF.

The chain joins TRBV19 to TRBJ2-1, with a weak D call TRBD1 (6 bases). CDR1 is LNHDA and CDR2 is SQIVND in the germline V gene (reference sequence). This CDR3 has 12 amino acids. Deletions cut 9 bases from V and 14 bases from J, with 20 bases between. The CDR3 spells CASGQFPPGEFF. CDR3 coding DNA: TGTGCCAGCGGACAGTTTCCACCGGGCGAGTTCTTC.

CDR3 region: CASSATYQPQHF. In nucleotides, the CDR3 is TGTGCCAGCAGCGCTACCTATCAGCCCCAGCATTTT. The genes are TRBV7-9 and TRBJ1-5; D uncertain. V gave up 5 bases and J gave up 5 bases, with 7 bases separating them. CDR3 length: 12 amino acids. Germline lookup yields CDR1 SEHNR and CDR2 FQNEAQ (reference sequence).

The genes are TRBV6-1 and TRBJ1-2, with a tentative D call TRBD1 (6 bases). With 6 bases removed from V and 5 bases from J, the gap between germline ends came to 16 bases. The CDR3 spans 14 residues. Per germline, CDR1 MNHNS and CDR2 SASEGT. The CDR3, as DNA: TGTGCCAGCAGAAGCCCCAGGGGCCGTTATGGCTACACCTTC. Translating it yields CASRSPRGRYGYTF.

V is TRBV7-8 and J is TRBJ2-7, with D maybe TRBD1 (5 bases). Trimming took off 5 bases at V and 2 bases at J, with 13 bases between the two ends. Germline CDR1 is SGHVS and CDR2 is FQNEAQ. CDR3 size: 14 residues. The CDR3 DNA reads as TGTGCCAGCAGCCAATTTAAAGGGGCCTACGAGCAGTACTTC. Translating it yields CASSQFKGAYEQYF.

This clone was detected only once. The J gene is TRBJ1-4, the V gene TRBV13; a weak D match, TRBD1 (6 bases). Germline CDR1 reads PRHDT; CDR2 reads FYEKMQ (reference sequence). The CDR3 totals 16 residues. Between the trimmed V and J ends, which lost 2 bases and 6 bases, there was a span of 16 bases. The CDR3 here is CASSLRKGVRDEKLFF. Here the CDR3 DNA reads TGTGCCAGCAGCTTAAGGAAGGGGGTACGAGATGAAAAACTGTTTTTT.

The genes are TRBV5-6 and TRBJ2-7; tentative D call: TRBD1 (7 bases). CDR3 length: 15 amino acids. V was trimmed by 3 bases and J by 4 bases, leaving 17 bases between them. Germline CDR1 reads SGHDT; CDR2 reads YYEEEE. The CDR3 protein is CASSSQGTFFYEQYF. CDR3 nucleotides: TGTGCCAGCAGCTCACAGGGGACTTTTTTTTACGAGCAGTACTTC.

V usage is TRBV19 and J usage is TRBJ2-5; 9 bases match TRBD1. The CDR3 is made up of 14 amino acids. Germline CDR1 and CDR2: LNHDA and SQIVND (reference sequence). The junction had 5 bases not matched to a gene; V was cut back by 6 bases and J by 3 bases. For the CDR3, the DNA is TGTGCCAGTAGCTTGACAGGGGGTGAAGAGACCCAGTACTTC. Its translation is CASSLTGGEETQYF.

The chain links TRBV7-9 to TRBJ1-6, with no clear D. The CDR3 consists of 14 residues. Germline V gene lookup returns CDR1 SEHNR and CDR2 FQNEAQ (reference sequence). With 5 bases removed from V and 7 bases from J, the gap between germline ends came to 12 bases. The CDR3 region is CASSVGGSNSPLHF. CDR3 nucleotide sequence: TGTGCCAGCAGCGTTGGAGGCTCGAATTCACCCCTCCACTTT.

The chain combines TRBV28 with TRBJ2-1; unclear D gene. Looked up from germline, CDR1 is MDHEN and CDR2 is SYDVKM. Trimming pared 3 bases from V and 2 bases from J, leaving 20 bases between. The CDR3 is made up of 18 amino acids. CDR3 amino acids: CASSLAPLRGGTYNEQFF. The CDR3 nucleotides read TGTGCCAGCAGTTTGGCCCCTTTAAGAGGCGGTACCTACAATGAGCAGTTCTTC.

The CDR3: CATAEGARTEAFF. The CDR3 region has the DNA TGTGCCACCGCGGAGGGGGCGAGGACTGAAGCTTTCTTT. The V call is TRBV6-5, the J call TRBJ1-1, with 7 bases matching TRBD1. The CDR3 is 13 amino acids. Germline CDR1 and CDR2: MNHEY and SVGAGI. J gave up 5 bases and V 10 bases, and 10 bases lay outside the gene matches.

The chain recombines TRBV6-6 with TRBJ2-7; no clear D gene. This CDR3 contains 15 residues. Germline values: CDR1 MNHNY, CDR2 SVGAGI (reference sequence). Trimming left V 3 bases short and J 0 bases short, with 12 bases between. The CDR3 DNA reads TGTGCCAGCAGTTATGGTGTCAGGTCCTCCTACGAGCAGTACTTC. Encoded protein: CASSYGVRSSYEQYF.

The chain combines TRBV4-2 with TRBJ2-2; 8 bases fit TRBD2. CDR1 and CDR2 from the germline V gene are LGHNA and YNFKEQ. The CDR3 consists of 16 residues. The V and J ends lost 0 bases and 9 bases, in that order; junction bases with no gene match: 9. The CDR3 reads CASSQDWAGGPRELFF. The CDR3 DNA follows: TGTGCCAGCAGCCAAGATTGGGCGGGAGGCCCGAGGGAGCTGTTTTTT.

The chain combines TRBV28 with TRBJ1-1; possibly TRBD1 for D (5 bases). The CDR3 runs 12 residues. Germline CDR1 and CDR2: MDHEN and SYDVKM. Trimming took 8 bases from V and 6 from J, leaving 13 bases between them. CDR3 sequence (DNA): TGTGCCAGCTCGCGGGGACGAGCTGAAGCTTTCTTT. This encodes CASSRGRAEAFF.

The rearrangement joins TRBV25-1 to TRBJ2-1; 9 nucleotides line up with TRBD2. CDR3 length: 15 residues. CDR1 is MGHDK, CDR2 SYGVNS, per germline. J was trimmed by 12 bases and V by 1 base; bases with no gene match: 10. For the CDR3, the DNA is TGTGCCAGCAGTGAATTGGAGTCTTTGACTAGCGGGCAGTTCTTC. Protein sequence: CASSELESLTSGQFF.